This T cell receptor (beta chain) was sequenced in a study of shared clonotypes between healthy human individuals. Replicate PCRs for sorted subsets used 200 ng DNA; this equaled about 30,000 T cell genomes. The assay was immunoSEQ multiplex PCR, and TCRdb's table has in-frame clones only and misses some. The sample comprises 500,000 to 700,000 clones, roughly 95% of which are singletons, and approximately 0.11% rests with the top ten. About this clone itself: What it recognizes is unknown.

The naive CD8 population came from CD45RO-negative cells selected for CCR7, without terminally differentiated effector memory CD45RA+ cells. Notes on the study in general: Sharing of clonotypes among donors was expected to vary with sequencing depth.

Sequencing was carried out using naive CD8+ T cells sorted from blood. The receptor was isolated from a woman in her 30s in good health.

The CDR3 coding sequence is TGTGCCAGCAGCGACAGGGCCCCCAGGCAGCCCCAGCATTTT. This translates into CASSDRAPRQPQHF. The chain links TRBV11-3 to TRBJ1-5; 7 bases agree with TRBD1. Germline V lookup: CDR1 SGHNT, CDR2 YENEEA. The CDR3 covers 14 residues. V lost 5 bases, J lost 7 bases, and 8 bases stayed unmatched.